This T cell receptor beta chain emerged from a study of cytotoxic CD8 clonotypes in ibrutinib-treated CLL. With cryopreserved PBMCs as the source, 2 to 2.5 micrograms of genomic DNA went to TCR beta libraries. V was clipped by 4 bases and J by 4 bases; unmatched bases: 9. This CDR3 has 15 amino acids. Per the germline V gene, CDR1 is MNHNS and CDR2 is SASEGT. Profiled with immunoSEQ multiplex PCR; TCRdb holds only in-frame clones, not every one. The repertoire holds just over 200,000 clones, with 70% to 75% as singletons. The sequence derives from a human donor with chronic lymphocytic leukemia. The chain couples TRBV6-1 to TRBJ1-1, with 7 nucleotides matching TRBD1. This specimen consisted of PBMCs, obtained after 12 months of ibrutinib treatment. CDR3 coding DNA: TGTGCCAGCAGTGCTACGGACAGGTCCGGCACTGAAGCTTTCTTT. Translating gives CASSATDRSGTEAFF.